The 5 T cell receptor beta chains in this list originate from one sample, sequenced in a study of cytomegalovirus exposure and HLA in healthy donors. With 60 Vbeta and 13 Jbeta primers, the PCR was carried out. Repertoires were generated with immunoSEQ multiplex PCR, while TCRdb's copy carries only in-frame clones and drops some. Here the sample spans 100,000 to 150,000 clones, 74% being singletons. The specimen was PBMCs. The source of these receptors is a man between 35 and 55 years old in good health and CMV-seropositive.

This sequence joins TRBV4-1 and TRBJ2-2; possibly TRBD1 for D (6 bases). Trimming left V 6 bases short and J 3 bases short, with 11 bases between. The CDR3 has 14 residues. CDR1 MGHRA and CDR2 YSYEKL come from the germline V gene. The DNA of the CDR3 is TGCGCCAGCAGACAGGGAATAGACACCGGGGAGCTGTTTTTT. This encodes CASRQGIDTGELFF.

The chain carries TRBV5-6 and TRBJ1-5; the D gene is possibly TRBD1 (6 bases). V was trimmed by 0 bases and J by 3 bases, leaving 10 bases between them. CDR1 and CDR2 (germline): SGHDT, YYEEEE. The CDR3 loop spans 15 amino acids. CDR3 in amino acids: CASSLARGPNQPQHF. The CDR3 DNA reads TGTGCCAGCAGCTTGGCCAGGGGCCCCAATCAGCCCCAGCATTTT.

The rearrangement uses TRBV27 and TRBJ1-2, with D unresolved. CDR1 and CDR2 from the germline V gene are MNHEY and SMNVEV (reference sequence). The V end lost 2 bases, the J end lost 4 bases, and 8 bases lay between the germline ends. The length of the CDR3 is 13 residues. The CDR3 sequence is CASSLGGSYGYTF. Here the CDR3 DNA reads TGTGCCAGCAGTTTAGGAGGGTCCTATGGCTACACCTTC.

The sample holds a few counts of this clone. This chain links TRBV7-8 with TRBJ2-5, with 8 bases matching TRBD1. V shed 3 bases, J shed 2 bases, and the junction held 5 bases outside the gene matches. The CDR3 has 15 amino acids. Germline V gives CDR1 SGHVS, CDR2 FQNEAQ. This chain's CDR3 is CASSLRTGKQETQYF. The CDR3 DNA reads as TGTGCCAGCAGCTTGCGGACAGGGAAACAAGAGACCCAGTACTTC.

In DNA, the CDR3 is TGTGCCATCAGTGATGGGGCTGGCTACACCTTC. Its translation is CAISDGAGYTF. The chain joins TRBV10-3 to TRBJ1-2; a possible D gene is TRBD1 (5 bases). Trimming removed 3 bases at V and 7 bases at J, with 6 bases between. Per germline, CDR1 ENHRY and CDR2 SYGVKD. The CDR3 sequence is 11 residues long.